A single sample gave rise to the 13 T cell receptor beta chains below, sequenced in a study of blood T cell repertoires in COVID-19. Sequenced by immunoSEQ multiplex PCR; TCRdb stores in-frame clones only, minus some. Of 40,000 to 45,000 clones listed, around 94% are singletons. What was sequenced was peripheral blood. Source of these receptors: a man aged 45-60 years with active COVID-19.

This chain links TRBV7-9 with TRBJ2-2; D is unclear. With 6 bases removed from V and 4 bases from J, the gap between germline ends came to 6 bases. The CDR3 extends over 12 amino acids. Germline V gene data show CDR1 as SEHNR and CDR2 as FQNEAQ (reference sequence). This CDR3 is CASSYSTGELFF. CDR3 nucleotides: TGTGCCAGCAGTTACTCCACCGGGGAGCTGTTTTTT.

This clone has only one observation. The chain recombines TRBV10-3 with TRBJ2-2; 7 nucleotides line up with TRBD1. Germline trimming cut 11 bases from V and 5 bases from J; bases unmatched to any gene: 14. CDR1 and CDR2 from the germline V gene are ENHRY and SYGVKD. The CDR3 totals 15 residues. CDR3 bases: TGTGCCGCCAAGAGACAGGGTGATTCAACCGGGGAGCTGTTTTTT. Its translation is CAAKRQGDSTGELFF.

V is TRBV18 and J is TRBJ2-3; D ambiguous. Trimming pared 2 bases from V and 0 bases from J, leaving 12 bases between. The germline CDR1 and CDR2 sequences are KGHSH and LQKENI. The CDR3 length is 16 residues. The CDR3 DNA sequence: TGTGCCAGCTCACCAGACATGAGTGTCAGCACAGATACGCAGTATTTT. Translation gives CASSPDMSVSTDTQYF.

The rearrangement uses TRBV19 and TRBJ1-1; 9 bases map to TRBD1. Germline lookup yields CDR1 LNHDA and CDR2 SQIVND (reference sequence). V lost 5 bases to trimming and J lost 1 base; unmatched junction nucleotides: 5. The CDR3 is 15 amino acids. The CDR3 DNA reads as TGTGCCAGTAGTTACAGGGGGCAAGGGAACACTGAAGCTTTCTTT. Its translation is CASSYRGQGNTEAFF.

This chain connects TRBV6-6 to TRBJ1-5, with D hard to call. Germline CDR1 and CDR2: MNHNY and SVGAGI (reference sequence). CDR3 length: 15 residues. V shed 7 bases and J shed 0 bases, with 13 bases lying between them. The CDR3 DNA reads TGTGCCAGCACCAAACTTGACAATAGCAATCAGCCCCAGCATTTT. Translated: CASTKLDNSNQPQHF.

The rearrangement links TRBV27 to TRBJ1-1; D call uncertain. The V end lost 3 bases, the J end lost 3 bases, and 11 bases lay between the germline ends. CDR3 length equals 14 residues. Germline CDR1 MNHEY, CDR2 SMNVEV (reference sequence). In nucleotides, the CDR3 is TGTGCCAGCAGTTTGGAGGGATCGTACACTGAAGCTTTCTTT. This sequence encodes CASSLEGSYTEAFF.

The chain recombines TRBV30 with TRBJ2-1; D remains unclear. Germline V CDR1 and CDR2: GTSNPN, SVGIG (reference sequence). The CDR3 has 11 amino acids. The V end lost 2 bases, the J end lost 10 bases, and 9 bases lay between the germline ends. The chain's CDR3 is CAWSKRSEQFF. The CDR3 DNA follows: TGTGCCTGGAGTAAAAGGAGCGAGCAGTTCTTC.

This clone was detected a few times. CDR3 loop: CASSLSEVIPNTEAFF. The CDR3 DNA reads TGTGCCAGCAGTTTAAGTGAGGTAATCCCGAACACTGAAGCTTTCTTT. The chain combines TRBV28 with TRBJ1-1; D gene ambiguous. The CDR3 consists of 16 residues. In germline, CDR1 is MDHEN, CDR2 SYDVKM. V was shortened by 2 bases and J by 1 base, with 14 bases between the two germline ends.

The chain combines TRBV7-9 with TRBJ1-6; 8 nucleotides align to TRBD1. V was pared by 4 bases and J by 5 bases, with 7 bases of the junction left unmatched. The germline gives CDR1 SEHNR, CDR2 FQNEAQ (reference sequence). The CDR3 is 16 amino acids. Here the CDR3 reads CASSYRTGLDNSPLHF. The DNA of the CDR3 is TGTGCCAGCAGCTACCGGACAGGGTTGGATAATTCACCCCTCCACTTT.

This CDR3 is CASSLFTGPATEAFF. DNA of the CDR3: TGTGCCAGCAGTTTGTTCACAGGGCCGGCGACTGAAGCTTTCTTT. This chain connects TRBV28 to TRBJ1-1; a weak D match, TRBD1 (6 bases). The CDR3 runs to 15 residues. In germline, CDR1 is MDHEN, CDR2 SYDVKM. V lost 3 bases to trimming and J lost 5 bases, with 16 bases between them.

This chain connects TRBV6-5 to TRBJ2-7; 7 bases fit TRBD1. This CDR3 region has 13 residues. The germline CDR1 and CDR2 sequences are MNHEY and SVGAGI. V was pared by 9 bases and J by 2 bases, with 7 bases of the junction left unmatched. CDR3 bases: TGTGCCAGGGCCGGGACAGCCACCTACGAGCAGTACTTC. This sequence encodes CARAGTATYEQYF.

V usage is TRBV9 and J usage is TRBJ1-5; possibly TRBD1 for D (5 bases). The CDR3 covers 14 residues. Germline V gene lookup returns CDR1 SGDLS and CDR2 YYNGEE. V lost 3 bases and J lost 7, with 14 bases in between. DNA of the CDR3: TGTGCCAGCAGCGCCGGGGGTCAGGGCCAGCCCCAGCATTTT. This encodes CASSAGGQGQPQHF.

J is TRBJ2-7 and V is TRBV27, with D possibly matching TRBD1 (6 bases). This CDR3 has 13 amino acids. V was cut by 6 bases and J by 7 bases, with 16 bases left in between. Germline V CDR1 and CDR2: MNHEY, SMNVEV (reference sequence). CDR3 protein: CASRPGTFGEQYF. CDR3 nucleotide sequence: TGTGCCAGCAGGCCCGGGACATTTGGTGAGCAGTACTTC.